This entry features one T cell receptor (beta chain) sequence. This sample was taken from a study of beta chain features in type 1 diabetes. Each sorted population was over 95% pure. What was sequenced were expressed TCRB transcripts, since all of the isolated RNA had been reverse transcribed. Naive, central memory and regulatory T cell samples averaged roughly 3.4 million immunoSEQ reads each. Here immunoSEQ multiplex PCR was the method, and the copy in TCRdb shows in-frame clones only, minus some. The sample shows hundreds of thousands of clones, roughly 31% of them seen only once. The ends were cut back, 4 bases at V and 7 bases at J, with 14 bases in the middle. Per the germline V gene, CDR1 is SNHLY and CDR2 is FYNNEI. This CDR3 is 14 amino acids long.

The origin of this receptor is a man aged 18 to 29 in good health. The sequenced sample consisted of naive CD4+ T cells from blood. The chain links TRBV2 to TRBJ1-5; possible D gene TRBD1, 6 bases. CDR3 protein: CASSGMAGEQPQHF. As DNA, the CDR3 is TGTGCCAGCAGTGGTATGGCAGGGGAGCAGCCCCAGCATTTT.